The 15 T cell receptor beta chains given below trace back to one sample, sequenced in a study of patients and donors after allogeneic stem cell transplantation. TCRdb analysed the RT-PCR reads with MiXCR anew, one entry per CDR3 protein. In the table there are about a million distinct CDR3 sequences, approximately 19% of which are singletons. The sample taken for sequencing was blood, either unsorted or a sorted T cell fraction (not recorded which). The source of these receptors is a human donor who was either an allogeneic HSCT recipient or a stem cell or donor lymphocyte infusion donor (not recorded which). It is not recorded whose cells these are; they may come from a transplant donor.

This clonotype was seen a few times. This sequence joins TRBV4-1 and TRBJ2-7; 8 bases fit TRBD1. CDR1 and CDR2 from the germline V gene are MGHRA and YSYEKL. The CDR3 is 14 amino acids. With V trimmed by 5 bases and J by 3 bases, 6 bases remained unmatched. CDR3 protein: CASSVNRGYYEQYF. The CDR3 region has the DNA TGCGCCAGCAGCGTGAACAGGGGGTACTACGAGCAGTACTTC.

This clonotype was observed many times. The CDR3 bases are TGCGCCAGCAGCCAAGATTATCGGCAGGGGAGTATTGGCTACACCTTC. Amino acids: CASSQDYRQGSIGYTF. The V call is TRBV4-3, the J call TRBJ1-2, with D perhaps matching TRBD1 (6 bases). With 0 bases removed from V and 7 bases from J, the gap between germline ends came to 18 bases. CDR1 is LGHNA and CDR2 is YSLEER in the germline V gene. The CDR3 spans 16 residues.

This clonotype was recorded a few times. The CDR3 sequence: CASSSWVAGGLDTGELFF. In DNA form, the CDR3 reads TGTGCCAGCAGTTCTTGGGTAGCGGGAGGGTTGGACACCGGGGAGCTGTTTTTT. The genes are TRBV12-3 or TRBV12-4 and TRBJ2-2; 11 positions match TRBD2. This CDR3 has 18 amino acids. V was pared by 4 bases and J by 3 bases, with 10 bases of the junction left unmatched.

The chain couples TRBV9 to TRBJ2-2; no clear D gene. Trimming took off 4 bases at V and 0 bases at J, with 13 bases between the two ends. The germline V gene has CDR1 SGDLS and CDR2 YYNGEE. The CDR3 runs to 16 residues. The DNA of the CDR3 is TGTGCCAGCAGCCCGCCAGCGACTTCGAACACCGGGGAGCTGTTTTTT. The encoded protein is CASSPPATSNTGELFF.

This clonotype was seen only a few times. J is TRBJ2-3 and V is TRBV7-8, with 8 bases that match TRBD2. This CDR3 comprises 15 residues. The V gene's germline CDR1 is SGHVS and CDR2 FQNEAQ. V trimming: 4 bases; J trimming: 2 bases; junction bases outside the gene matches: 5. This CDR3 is CASSSLADPTDTQYF. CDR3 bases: TGTGCCAGCAGCTCACTAGCGGACCCCACAGATACGCAGTATTTT.

The CDR3 loop is CSARDRENYYGYTF. The CDR3 bases are TGCAGTGCTAGAGACAGGGAGAACTACTATGGCTACACCTTC. V usage is TRBV20-1 and J usage is TRBJ1-2; D possibly corresponds to TRBD1 (5 bases). Germline lookup yields CDR1 DFQATT and CDR2 SNEGSKA (reference sequence). Deletions cut 0 bases from V and 3 bases from J, with 11 bases between. The CDR3 extends over 14 amino acids.

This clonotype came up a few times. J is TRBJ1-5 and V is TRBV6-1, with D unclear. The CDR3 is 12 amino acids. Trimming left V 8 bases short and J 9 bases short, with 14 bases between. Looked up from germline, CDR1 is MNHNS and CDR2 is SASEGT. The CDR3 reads CASGSRMRPQHF. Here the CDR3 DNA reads TGTGCCAGCGGATCCCGAATGAGGCCCCAGCATTTT.

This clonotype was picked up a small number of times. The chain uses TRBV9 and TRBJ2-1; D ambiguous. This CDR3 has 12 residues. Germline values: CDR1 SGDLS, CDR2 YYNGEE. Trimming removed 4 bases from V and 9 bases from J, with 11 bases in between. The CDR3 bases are TGTGCCAGCAGCCAGGAGAATCTTGAGCAGTTCTTC. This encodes CASSQENLEQFF.

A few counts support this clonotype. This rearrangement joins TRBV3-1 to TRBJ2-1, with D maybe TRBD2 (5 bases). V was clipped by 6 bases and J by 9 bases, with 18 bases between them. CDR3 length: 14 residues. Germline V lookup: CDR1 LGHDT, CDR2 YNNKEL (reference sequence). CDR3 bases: TGTGCCAGCAGACCAGCGAGGGCTCTAAGTGAGCAGTTCTTC. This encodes CASRPARALSEQFF.

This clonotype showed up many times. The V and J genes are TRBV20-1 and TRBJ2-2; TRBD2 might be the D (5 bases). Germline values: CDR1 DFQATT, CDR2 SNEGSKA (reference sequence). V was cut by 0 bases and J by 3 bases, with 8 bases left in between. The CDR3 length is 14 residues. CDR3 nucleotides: TGCAGTGCTAGAGAGGGAGAGTACACCGGGGAGCTGTTTTTT. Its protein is CSAREGEYTGELFF.

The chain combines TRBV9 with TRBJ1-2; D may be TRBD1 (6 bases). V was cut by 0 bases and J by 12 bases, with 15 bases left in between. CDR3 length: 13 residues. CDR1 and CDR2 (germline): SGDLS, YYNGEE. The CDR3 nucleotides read TGTGCCAGCAGCGTAGCTGGTCAGGGGCCGGACACCTTC. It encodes CASSVAGQGPDTF.

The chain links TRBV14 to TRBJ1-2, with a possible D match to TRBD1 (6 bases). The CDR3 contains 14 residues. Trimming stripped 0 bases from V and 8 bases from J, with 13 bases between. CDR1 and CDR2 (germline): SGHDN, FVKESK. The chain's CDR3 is CASSQDYGGRGYTF. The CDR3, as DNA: TGTGCCAGCAGCCAAGATTACGGGGGGCGAGGCTACACCTTC. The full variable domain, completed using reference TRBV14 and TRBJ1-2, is EAGVTQFPSHSVIEKGQTVTLRCDPISGHDNLYWYRRVMGKEIKFLLHFVKESKQDESGMPNNRFLAERTGGTYSTLKVQPAELEDSGVYFCASSQDYGGRGYTFGSGTRLTVV.

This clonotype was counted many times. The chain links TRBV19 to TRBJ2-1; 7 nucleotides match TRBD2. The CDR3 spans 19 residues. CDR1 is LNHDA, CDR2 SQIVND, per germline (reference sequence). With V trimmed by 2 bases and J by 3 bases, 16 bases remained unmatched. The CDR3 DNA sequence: TGTGCCAGTAGTATATGGGTGATAAAGACTAGCCACCTCTACAATGAGCAGTTCTTC. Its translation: CASSIWVIKTSHLYNEQFF.

This CDR3 is CASSQLPWGKGYGYTF. In DNA, the CDR3 is TGTGCCAGCAGCCAATTACCTTGGGGGAAGGGCTATGGCTACACCTTC. The chain employs TRBV3-1 and TRBJ1-2, with a possible D match to TRBD1 (5 bases). V lost 2 bases to trimming and J lost 4 bases, with 17 bases between them. Per the germline V gene, CDR1 is LGHDT and CDR2 is YNNKEL (reference sequence). The CDR3 loop spans 16 amino acids.

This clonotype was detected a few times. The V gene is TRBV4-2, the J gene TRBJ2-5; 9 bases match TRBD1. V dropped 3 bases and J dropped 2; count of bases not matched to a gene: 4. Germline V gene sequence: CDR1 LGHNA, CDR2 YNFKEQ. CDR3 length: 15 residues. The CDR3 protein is CASSHRQGDQETQYF. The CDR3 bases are TGTGCCAGCAGCCACCGACAGGGGGATCAAGAGACCCAGTACTTC.